Included here is one T cell receptor beta chain sequence, with context. Assay used: immunoSEQ multiplex PCR; TCRdb lists only in-frame clones, some missing. The sample yields around 40,000 clones, 60% to 80% seen once. The data were obtained in a study of radiotherapy plus CTLA-4 blockade in lung cancer. The germline CDR1 and CDR2 sequences are ENHRY and SYGVKD. This CDR3 is built from 16 residues. The V segment lost 3 bases and the J segment 2 bases; nucleotides outside the gene matches: 7. This material consisted of peripheral blood, taken from a patient treated with radiotherapy plus ipilimumab. The chain couples TRBV10-3 to TRBJ2-7; TRBD2 aligns across 10 bases. This TCR was recovered from a human donor with non-small cell lung cancer who had stable disease on radiotherapy plus ipilimumab. CDR3: CAISELAGTITYEQYF. The CDR3 DNA sequence: TGTGCCATCAGTGAACTAGCGGGGACAATTACCTACGAGCAGTACTTC.